The 24 T cell receptor beta chains listed next were all sequenced from one sample in a study of CD8+ T cells in alopecia areata. Extracted RNA was reverse transcribed, and the resulting cDNA served as sequencing template. Sequenced by immunoSEQ multiplex PCR; TCRdb stores in-frame clones only, minus some. This table has 60,000 to 85,000 clones, roughly 28% appearing once. As to treatment: oral pan-JAK inhibitor, 5-10 mg twice daily. Sequenced material: CD8+ T cells sorted from blood, taken at week 4, from a patient treated with tofacitinib. The origin of the receptors is a human donor with alopecia areata.

The chain is built from TRBV29-1 and TRBJ1-2; weak D call: TRBD1 (5 bases). Per the germline V gene, CDR1 is SQVTM and CDR2 is ANQGSEA. V was clipped by 7 bases and J by 3 bases, with 9 bases between them. This CDR3 is built from 11 residues. DNA for the CDR3: TGCAGCGCCCCGGGACACTATGGCTACACCTTC. Its translation: CSAPGHYGYTF.

The rearrangement uses TRBV7-2 and TRBJ2-7; TRBD1 might be the D (5 bases). Trimming removed 3 bases at V and 2 bases at J, with 8 bases between. From germline, CDR1 is SGHTA and CDR2 FQGNSA. CDR3 length: 13 residues. CDR3 sequence (DNA): TGTGCCAGCAGCTTGTCAGGGCCCTACGAGCAGTACTTC. Protein product: CASSLSGPYEQYF.

This rearrangement joins TRBV27 to TRBJ2-4; the match to TRBD2 covers 9 bases. The CDR3 extends over 16 amino acids. Germline-derived CDR1 and CDR2 are MNHEY and SMNVEV (reference sequence). After removal of 6 bases from V and 0 bases from J, the junction contained 6 bases not matched to a gene. CDR3 sequence reads: CASSYGLALAKNIQYF. In DNA form, the CDR3 reads TGTGCCAGCAGCTACGGACTAGCGTTAGCCAAAAACATTCAGTACTTC.

This clone occurred a few times. CDR3 residues: CASSQGGQPQHF. The CDR3 DNA is TGTGCCAGCAGCCAGGGTGGGCAGCCCCAGCATTTT. This chain connects TRBV27 to TRBJ1-5; weak D call: TRBD1 (5 bases). CDR3 length equals 12 residues. Germline values: CDR1 MNHEY, CDR2 SMNVEV (reference sequence). Trimming shortened V by 6 bases and J by 7 bases, and 10 bases separated the two germline ends.

This clone was seen more than once but under ten times. The rearrangement links TRBV5-1 to TRBJ2-1, with 11 bases aligning to TRBD2. The J segment lost 5 bases and the V segment lost 4 bases, leaving 8 bases of the junction unmatched. Germline V gives CDR1 SGHRS, CDR2 YFSETQ. CDR3 length: 16 residues. CDR3 protein: CASSNLGTSGNNEQFF. The CDR3 bases are TGCGCCAGCAGCAACCTTGGGACTAGCGGAAACAATGAGCAGTTCTTC.

The chain joins TRBV6-6 to TRBJ2-3; D is undetermined. Trimming stripped 5 bases from V and 5 bases from J, with 14 bases between. This CDR3 has 14 residues. Germline V gene data show CDR1 as MNHNY and CDR2 as SVGAGI (reference sequence). CDR3 residues: CASSRRAVGDTQYF. The CDR3 DNA sequence: TGTGCCAGCAGTCGTAGAGCAGTGGGAGATACGCAGTATTTT.

This clone was picked up a small number of times. The chain recombines TRBV5-1 with TRBJ2-3; 10 positions agree with TRBD2. Germline V CDR1 and CDR2: SGHRS, YFSETQ. The CDR3 has 17 amino acids. With 6 bases clipped from V and 4 bases from J, the junction kept 14 bases outside the gene matches. The CDR3 sequence: CASTRELAGRIADTQYF. DNA of the CDR3: TGCGCCAGCACACGAGAACTAGCGGGAAGAATAGCAGATACGCAGTATTTT.

This chain uses TRBV25-1 with TRBJ2-7, with D possibly matching TRBD2 (6 bases). V lost 4 bases and J 3 bases, leaving 16 bases between the germline ends. Germline V lookup: CDR1 MGHDK, CDR2 SYGVNS. The length of the CDR3 is 15 residues. CDR3 protein: CASSGHGDSSYEQYF. DNA of the CDR3: TGTGCCAGCAGTGGGCATGGGGACTCAAGCTACGAGCAGTACTTC.

This clone was recorded many times. The V call is TRBV5-8, the J call TRBJ2-1; 13 positions agree with TRBD2. Losses at the gene ends were 1 base for V and 10 bases for J; bases not matched to a gene: 5. Germline V gene lookup returns CDR1 SGHTS and CDR2 YDEGEE. The CDR3 extends over 15 amino acids. Here the CDR3 reads CASSLTSGRAGEQFF. CDR3 DNA sequence: TGTGCCAGCAGCTTGACTAGCGGGAGGGCCGGGGAGCAGTTCTTC. Filled out from reference TRBV5-8 and TRBJ2-1, the complete variable domain reads EAGVTQSPTHLIKTRGQQATLRCSPISGHTSVYWYQQALGLGLQFLLWYDEGEERNRGNFPPRFSGRQFPNYSSELNVNALELEDSALYLCASSLTSGRAGEQFFGPGTRLTVL.

The chain links TRBV20-1 to TRBJ1-1; D is uncertain. This CDR3 comprises 10 residues. Germline CDR1 reads DFQATT; CDR2 reads SNEGSKA (reference sequence). The V gene lost 3 bases and the J gene lost 8 bases, with 7 bases spanning the gap. The CDR3 DNA is TGCAGTGCTAGGAGAAAGGAAGCTTTCTTT. This codes for CSARRKEAFF.

This sequence joins TRBV29-1 and TRBJ2-7, with 7 bases aligning to TRBD1. CDR3 size: 13 residues. Germline V gives CDR1 SQVTM, CDR2 ANQGSEA. V lost 4 bases, J lost 3 bases, and 6 bases stayed unmatched. CDR3 protein: CSVAPGQSYEQYF. CDR3 sequence (DNA): TGCAGCGTTGCCCCGGGACAGAGCTACGAGCAGTACTTC.

The sample holds a few counts of this clone. This sequence joins TRBV30 and TRBJ2-1; D ambiguous. Trimming shortened V by 1 base and J by 5 bases, and 3 bases separated the two germline ends. Per the germline V gene, CDR1 is GTSNPN and CDR2 is SVGIG (reference sequence). The CDR3 has 11 residues. For the CDR3, the DNA is TGTGCCTGGAGTGCCGACAATGAGCAGTTCTTC. This translates into CAWSADNEQFF.

V usage is TRBV4-1 and J usage is TRBJ2-7; 7 bases are shared with TRBD2. J gave up 5 bases and V 3 bases, and 7 bases lay outside the gene matches. This CDR3 spans 14 amino acids. The V gene's germline CDR1 is MGHRA and CDR2 YSYEKL. The CDR3 spells CASSQAAGSHEQYF. Here the CDR3 DNA reads TGCGCCAGCAGCCAGGCAGCGGGGAGCCACGAGCAGTACTTC.

This clone has only a few counts. The rearrangement joins TRBV29-1 to TRBJ2-5; D unresolved. Germline V gene lookup returns CDR1 SQVTM and CDR2 ANQGSEA. V was trimmed by 0 bases and J by 1 base, leaving 12 bases between them. The CDR3 is 15 residues long. CDR3 nucleotides: TGCAGCGTTGAAGATCGCCTTGACATCCAAGAGACCCAGTACTTC. The encoded protein is CSVEDRLDIQETQYF.

Regarding this clone: A junction boundary mismatches the germline segment, possibly from a read error. J is TRBJ2-7 and V is TRBV25-1, with a weak D call TRBD1 (5 bases). Germline values: CDR1 MGHDK, CDR2 SYGVNS. The CDR3 has 11 residues. The CDR3 coding sequence is TGTGCCAGCAGTGAAGGGGCGGTTCCATCCTTC. It codes for CASSEGAVPSF.

The rearrangement joins TRBV29-1 to TRBJ1-4; D might be TRBD1 (5 bases). V dropped 4 bases and J dropped 14 bases, with 14 bases sitting between them. Germline values: CDR1 SQVTM, CDR2 ANQGSEA. The CDR3 totals 11 residues. The CDR3 sequence is CSVAREGDLFF. The CDR3 nucleotides read TGCAGCGTTGCCAGGGAGGGAGACCTGTTTTTT. Using reference TRBV29-1 and TRBJ1-4 for the parts outside the CDR3, the full variable domain is SAVISQKPSRDICQRGTSLTIQCQVDSQVTMMFWYRQQPGQSLTLIATANQGSEATYESGFVIDKFPISRPNLTFSTLTVSNMSPEDSSIYLCSVAREGDLFFGSGTQLSVL.

This clone was recorded once. This chain joins TRBV7-8 and TRBJ2-1; perhaps D is TRBD1 or TRBD2 (5 bases each). CDR1 and CDR2 (germline): SGHVS, FQNEAQ. Trimming left V 3 bases short and J 6 bases short, with 15 bases between. The CDR3 covers 15 residues. CDR3 DNA: TGTGCCAGCAGCTTCGCCGGGACCGCGGGCAATGAGCAGTTCTTC. As protein: CASSFAGTAGNEQFF.

The chain combines TRBV29-1 with TRBJ1-1, with 7 positions matching TRBD1. Germline assignment: CDR1 SQVTM and CDR2 ANQGSEA. The CDR3 extends over 12 amino acids. J lost 5 bases, V lost 7 bases, and 7 bases had no gene match. Written as DNA, the CDR3 is TGCAGCGGACAGGGAAGAGGAACTGAAGCTTTCTTT. Protein sequence: CSGQGRGTEAFF.

A few counts support this clone. The CDR3 sequence: CASSALGGPETQYF. The CDR3 nucleotides are TGTGCCAGCAGTGCCCTAGGGGGGCCCGAGACCCAGTACTTC. V gene TRBV28 combines with J gene TRBJ2-5; D might be TRBD1 or TRBD2, each matching 6 bases. V was clipped by 5 bases and J by 5 bases, with 15 bases between them. This CDR3 has 14 amino acids. Germline loops: CDR1 MDHEN, CDR2 SYDVKM.

This clone was picked up one time. J is TRBJ2-2 and V is TRBV27, with TRBD1 as a possible D gene (5 bases). V lost 5 bases and J lost 5, with 9 bases in between. This CDR3 has 13 amino acids. Germline V lookup: CDR1 MNHEY, CDR2 SMNVEV (reference sequence). This chain's CDR3 is CASSIGVTGELFF. The DNA of the CDR3 is TGTGCCAGCAGTATAGGGGTTACCGGGGAGCTGTTTTTT.

The sample holds a few counts of this clone. CDR3 nucleotides: TGCAGCGTTGAAGCAGGCTCGAACACCGGGGAGCTGTTTTTT. It encodes CSVEAGSNTGELFF. The rearrangement links TRBV29-1 to TRBJ2-2; D gene ambiguous. The CDR3 is 14 amino acids. The germline V and J ends were trimmed by 1 base and 0 bases, with 6 bases remaining between them. Germline CDR1 SQVTM, CDR2 ANQGSEA.

The chain is built from TRBV5-1 and TRBJ1-2; 7 bases match TRBD1. CDR3 length: 15 residues. CDR1 and CDR2 from the germline V gene are SGHRS and YFSETQ. The V segment lost 0 bases and the J segment 4 bases; nucleotides outside the gene matches: 6. The CDR3 DNA follows: TGCGCCAGCAGCTTGGACCTGGGACAGTTCTATGGCTACACCTTC. It codes for CASSLDLGQFYGYTF. The entire variable domain, with the rest obtained from reference TRBV5-1 and TRBJ1-2, is as follows: KAGVTQTPRYLIKTRGQQVTLSCSPISGHRSVSWYQQTPGQGLQFLFEYFSETQRNKGNFPGRFSGRQFSNSRSEMNVSTLELGDSALYLCASSLDLGQFYGYTFGSGTRLTVV.

The rearrangement uses TRBV30 and TRBJ2-7; D is undetermined. The CDR3 has 13 residues. Germline values: CDR1 GTSNPN, CDR2 SVGIG (reference sequence). V dropped 1 base and J dropped 2 bases, with 9 bases sitting between them. The CDR3 DNA reads as TGTGCCTGGAGTGCCACTGTCCCCTACGAGCAGTACTTC. As protein: CAWSATVPYEQYF. The full variable domain, its missing parts supplied by reference TRBV30 and TRBJ2-7, is SQTIHQWPATLVQPVGSPLSLECTVEGTSNPNLYWYRQAAGRGLQLLFYSVGIGQISSEVPQNLSASRPQDRQFILSSKKLLLSDSGFYLCAWSATVPYEQYFGPGTRLTVT.

The J gene is TRBJ2-1, the V gene TRBV15; weak D call: TRBD2 (6 bases). Germline V CDR1 and CDR2: LNHNV, YYDKDF (reference sequence). CDR3 length equals 17 residues. Trimming shortened V by 2 bases and J by 0 bases, and 14 bases separated the two germline ends. Here the CDR3 reads CATSRNLAESSYNEQFF. The CDR3 DNA reads as TGTGCCACCAGCAGAAATTTAGCGGAGAGCTCCTACAATGAGCAGTTCTTC.